The entry that follows covers one TCR beta chain sequence. The junction differs from germline at one of its ends, possibly a read error. CDR1 is SGHDT, CDR2 YYEEEE, per germline. The CDR3 loop spans 13 amino acids. These data come from a study of T cells in Graves' hyperthyroidism and ophthalmopathy. Amplified regions were TCR beta CDR3 sequences from RNA transcripts. TCR CDR3 underwent first-round RT-PCR with the HTBI primer set. From the multiplex PCR reads, TCRdb called clonotypes with MiXCR, one entry per CDR3 protein. The sample consists of about 35,000 distinct CDR3 sequences, around half of them appearing once.

The TCR comes from a woman in her fifties or sixties with Graves' hyperthyroidism that later progressed to Graves' ophthalmopathy. The sequenced material came from blood. The chain carries TRBV5-6 and TRBJ2-3, with D tentatively TRBD1 (5 bases). CDR3 sequence reads: CASSLLNTGTQYF. DNA for the CDR3: TGTGCCAGCAGCCTTTTAAACACAGGTACGCAGTATTTT.